These 13 T cell receptor beta chains share one sample of origin, sequenced in a study of blood T cells in healthy people across ages. It was with a sample-barcoded 5' primer and a J-beta primer mix that a second PCR of about 6 to 11 cycles was run. Using its own MiXCR run on the 5' RACE reads, TCRdb lists one record per CDR3 protein. The sample lists over 450,000 distinct CDR3 sequences, around 24% seen once, with around 10% in the top ten. These same records also appear under a second study, on T cells of mothers and their children.

Sample: blood. These receptor sequences come from a boy aged 5-17 years in good health.

This clonotype has more than one count but fewer than ten. V usage is TRBV5-1 and J usage is TRBJ2-5; D call uncertain. This CDR3 is 15 amino acids long. CDR1 is SGHRS, CDR2 YFSETQ, per germline. Trimming stripped 2 bases from V and 2 bases from J, with 13 bases between. CDR3 residues: CASSFRARLQETQYF. The CDR3 nucleotides read TGCGCCAGCAGCTTCCGGGCCAGGCTGCAAGAGACCCAGTACTTC.

This chain joins TRBV20-1 and TRBJ2-3, with 8 positions matching TRBD2. The CDR3 covers 16 residues. The germline CDR1 and CDR2 sequences are DFQATT and SNEGSKA (reference sequence). V was clipped by 6 bases and J by 2 bases; unmatched bases: 13. CDR3 residues: CSAGTSGSLATDTQYF. DNA for the CDR3: TGCAGTGCAGGGACTAGTGGATCGCTTGCCACAGATACGCAGTATTTT.

The chain has TRBV28 and TRBJ2-5; tentatively, D is TRBD1 (6 bases). The last part of the DNA fits TRBJ2-7 better; the J call may be wrong. The CDR3 has 14 amino acids. Germline V gene data show CDR1 as MDHEN and CDR2 as SYDVKM. The CDR3 DNA follows: TGTGCCAGCACCCCAGGGACACGAAACTACGAGCAGTACTTC. Translated, it gives CASTPGTRNYEQYF.

V gene TRBV3-1 combines with J gene TRBJ2-5, with 9 bases matching TRBD2. The CDR3 extends over 16 amino acids. V lost 0 bases, J lost 2 bases, and 4 bases stayed unmatched. CDR1 is LGHDT and CDR2 is YNNKEL in the germline V gene (reference sequence). The CDR3 DNA reads as TGTGCCAGCAGCCAAGAACGCCTAGCGGGACAAGAGACCCAGTACTTC. Protein product: CASSQERLAGQETQYF.

This clonotype was seen a few times. This rearrangement joins TRBV5-1 to TRBJ1-6; 7 nucleotides align to TRBD1. The length of the CDR3 is 16 residues. The V gene end was trimmed by 0 bases and the J gene end by 6 bases; junction bases not matched to a gene: 6. The germline V gene has CDR1 SGHRS and CDR2 YFSETQ. CDR3 DNA sequence: TGCGCCAGCAGCTTGGACCGGGACAGTGTTAATTCACCCCTCCACTTT. Translating it yields CASSLDRDSVNSPLHF.

The table lists this clonotype with a few counts. The rearrangement uses TRBV9 and TRBJ2-1; TRBD2 might be the D (7 bases). Trimming left V 0 bases short and J 8 bases short, with 15 bases between. CDR1 and CDR2 (germline): SGDLS, YYNGEE. The CDR3 extends over 15 amino acids. The CDR3 is CASSVGRGGMYEQFF. CDR3 nucleotide sequence: TGTGCCAGCAGCGTAGGTAGGGGGGGCATGTATGAGCAGTTCTTC.

The gene calls are TRBV29-1 and TRBJ1-2, with D tentatively TRBD1 (6 bases). Looked up from germline, CDR1 is SQVTM and CDR2 is ANQGSEA. The CDR3 has 12 residues. Trimming stripped 4 bases from V and 4 bases from J, with 10 bases between. Written as DNA, the CDR3 is TGCAGCGTTGGGACGGGGGCCTATGGCTACACCTTC. Translating it yields CSVGTGAYGYTF.

V usage is TRBV7-2 and J usage is TRBJ1-5; tentatively, D is TRBD1 (5 bases). V was trimmed by 0 bases and J by 3 bases, leaving 12 bases between them. Looked up from germline, CDR1 is SGHTA and CDR2 is FQGNSA. The CDR3 has 16 amino acids. The CDR3 loop reads CASSLAGQGVNQPQHF. In DNA, the CDR3 is TGTGCCAGCAGCTTAGCCGGGCAGGGAGTCAATCAGCCCCAGCATTTT.

This clonotype appeared a few times. V is TRBV4-3 and J is TRBJ1-1; no firm D call. CDR3 size: 13 residues. Looked up from germline, CDR1 is LGHNA and CDR2 is YSLEER. Trimming cost V 0 bases and J 5 bases, with 7 bases left between them. CDR3 loop: CASSQDKRTEAFF. The CDR3 nucleotides are TGCGCCAGCAGCCAAGACAAGCGGACTGAAGCTTTCTTT.

The V and J genes are TRBV29-1 and TRBJ2-3; 10 nucleotides align to TRBD2. The CDR3 length is 16 residues. Germline CDR1 is SQVTM and CDR2 is ANQGSEA. The V and J ends lost 4 bases and 5 bases, in that order; junction bases with no gene match: 12. In DNA, the CDR3 is TGCAGCGTTGGATCCGGGTCTAGCGGGAGTAAAGATACGCAGTATTTT. Protein sequence: CSVGSGSSGSKDTQYF.

V gene TRBV27 combines with J gene TRBJ2-3; D may be TRBD1 or TRBD2 (5 bases each). There are 15 residues in the CDR3. CDR1 MNHEY and CDR2 SMNVEV come from the germline V gene (reference sequence). V lost 3 bases, J lost 0 bases, and 10 bases lay in between. CDR3 DNA: TGTGCCAGCAGTTTGCGCCGGGACAGCACAGATACGCAGTATTTT. Protein sequence: CASSLRRDSTDTQYF.

This chain links TRBV6-2 or TRBV6-3 with TRBJ2-3; 8 nucleotides agree with TRBD2. There are 17 residues in the CDR3. The trim removed 2 bases at V and 5 bases at J, leaving 12 bases unmatched. Germline assignment: CDR1 MNHEY and CDR2 SVGEGT. Here the CDR3 reads CASSYRLHGRAGDTQYF. DNA for the CDR3: TGTGCCAGCAGTTACCGGCTTCACGGGAGGGCCGGAGATACGCAGTATTTT.

V gene TRBV5-1 combines with J gene TRBJ2-5; TRBD1 matches at 10 bases. Trimming removed 4 bases from V and 5 bases from J; junction bases left unmatched: 5. The germline CDR1 and CDR2 sequences are SGHRS and YFSETQ. The CDR3 is made up of 14 amino acids. In nucleotides, the CDR3 is TGCGCCAGCAGCGCCGACAGGGGGCTGGAGACCCAGTACTTC. Its protein is CASSADRGLETQYF.